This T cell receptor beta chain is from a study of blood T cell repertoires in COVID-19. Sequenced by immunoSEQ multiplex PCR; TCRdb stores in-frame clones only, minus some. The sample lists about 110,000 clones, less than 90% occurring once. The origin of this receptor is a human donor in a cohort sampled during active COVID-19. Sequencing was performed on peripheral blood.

This CDR3 is CASSNRDRNKTQYF. The CDR3 coding sequence is TGTGCCAGCAGCAACCGGGACAGAAACAAGACCCAGTACTTC. The chain uses TRBV21-1 and TRBJ2-5; the table's D call, TRBD1, was not checked against the DNA. TRBV21-1 counts as a pseudogene. The CDR3 is 14 residues long.